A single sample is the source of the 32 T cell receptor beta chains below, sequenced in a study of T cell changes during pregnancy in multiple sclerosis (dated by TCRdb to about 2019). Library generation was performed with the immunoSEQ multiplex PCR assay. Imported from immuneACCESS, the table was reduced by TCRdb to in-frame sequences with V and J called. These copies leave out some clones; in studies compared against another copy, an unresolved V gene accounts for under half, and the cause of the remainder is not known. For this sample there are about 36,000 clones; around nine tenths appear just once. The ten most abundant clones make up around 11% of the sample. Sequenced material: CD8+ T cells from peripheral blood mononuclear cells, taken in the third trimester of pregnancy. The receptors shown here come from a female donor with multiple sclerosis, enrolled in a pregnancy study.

The CDR3 nucleotides read TGTGCCAGCAGTACCGGGACAGGGTCTGCGGAGCAGTACTTC. As protein: CASSTGTGSAEQYF. V and J are TRBV2 and TRBJ2-7; 9 nucleotides align to TRBD1. This CDR3 spans 14 amino acids. The trim removed 5 bases at V and 7 bases at J, leaving 9 bases unmatched. Germline CDR1 SNHLY, CDR2 FYNNEI.

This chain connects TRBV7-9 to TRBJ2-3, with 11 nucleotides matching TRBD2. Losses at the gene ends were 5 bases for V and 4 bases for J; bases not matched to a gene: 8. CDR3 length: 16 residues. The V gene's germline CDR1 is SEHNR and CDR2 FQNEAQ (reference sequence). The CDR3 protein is CASSPTLAGVADTQYF. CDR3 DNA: TGTGCCAGCAGCCCAACACTAGCGGGAGTAGCAGATACGCAGTATTTT.

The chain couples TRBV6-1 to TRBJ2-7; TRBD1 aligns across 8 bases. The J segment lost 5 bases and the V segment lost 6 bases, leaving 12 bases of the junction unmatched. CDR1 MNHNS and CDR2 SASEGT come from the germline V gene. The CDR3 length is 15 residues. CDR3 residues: CASSRGGTGTHEQYF. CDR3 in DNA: TGTGCCAGCAGCCGAGGGGGGACAGGAACCCACGAGCAGTACTTC.

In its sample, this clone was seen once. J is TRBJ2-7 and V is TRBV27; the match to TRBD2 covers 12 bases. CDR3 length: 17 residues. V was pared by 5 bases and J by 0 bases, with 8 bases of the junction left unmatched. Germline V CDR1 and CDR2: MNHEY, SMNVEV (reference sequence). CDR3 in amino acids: CASSPGLAGPSSYEQYF. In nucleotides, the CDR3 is TGTGCCAGCAGTCCAGGACTAGCGGGGCCCAGCTCCTACGAGCAGTACTTC.

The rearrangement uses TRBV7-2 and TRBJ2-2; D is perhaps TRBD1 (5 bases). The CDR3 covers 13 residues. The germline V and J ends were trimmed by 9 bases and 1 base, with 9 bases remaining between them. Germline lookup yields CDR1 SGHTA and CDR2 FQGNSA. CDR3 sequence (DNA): TGTGCCAGGGAACAGGAGAACACCGGGGAGCTGTTTTTT. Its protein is CAREQENTGELFF.

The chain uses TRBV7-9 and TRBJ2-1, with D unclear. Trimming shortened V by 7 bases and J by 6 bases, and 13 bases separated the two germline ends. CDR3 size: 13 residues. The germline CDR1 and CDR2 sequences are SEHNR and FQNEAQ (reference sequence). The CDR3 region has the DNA TGTGCCAGCATCCTGACTGGTCCCAATGAGCAGTTCTTC. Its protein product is CASILTGPNEQFF.

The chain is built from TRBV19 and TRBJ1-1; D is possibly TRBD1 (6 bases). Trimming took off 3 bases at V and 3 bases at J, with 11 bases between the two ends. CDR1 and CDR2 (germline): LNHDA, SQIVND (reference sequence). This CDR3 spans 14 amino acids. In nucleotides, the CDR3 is TGTGCCAGTAGTATGGGACACGGAGACACTGAAGCTTTCTTT. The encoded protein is CASSMGHGDTEAFF.

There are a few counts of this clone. Here the CDR3 reads CASSSPGGSGETQYF. The CDR3 nucleotides read TGTGCCAGCAGTTCCCCAGGCGGGTCTGGGGAGACCCAGTACTTC. The chain is built from TRBV6-6 and TRBJ2-5, with TRBD2 as a possible D gene (5 bases). Per germline, CDR1 MNHNY and CDR2 SVGAGI (reference sequence). CDR3 length equals 15 residues. The V and J ends lost 4 bases and 5 bases respectively, with 17 bases between them.

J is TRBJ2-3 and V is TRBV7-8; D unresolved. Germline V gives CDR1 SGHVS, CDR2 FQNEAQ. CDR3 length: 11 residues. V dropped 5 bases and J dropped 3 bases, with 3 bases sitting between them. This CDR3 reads CASSQTDTQYF. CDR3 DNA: TGTGCCAGCAGCCAAACAGATACGCAGTATTTT.

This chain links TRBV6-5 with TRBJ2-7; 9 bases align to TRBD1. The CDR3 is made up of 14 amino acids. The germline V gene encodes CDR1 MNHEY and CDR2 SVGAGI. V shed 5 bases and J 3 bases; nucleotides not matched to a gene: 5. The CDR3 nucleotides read TGTGCCAGCAGTCACGGACAGGGGTACTACGAGCAGTACTTC. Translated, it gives CASSHGQGYYEQYF.

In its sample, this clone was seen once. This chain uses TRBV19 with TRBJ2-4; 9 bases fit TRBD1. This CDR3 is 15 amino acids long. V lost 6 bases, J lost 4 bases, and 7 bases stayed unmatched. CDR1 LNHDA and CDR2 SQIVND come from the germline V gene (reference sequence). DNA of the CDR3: TGTGCCAGTAGCACAACCGGGACAGGGAAAAACATTCAGTACTTC. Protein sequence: CASSTTGTGKNIQYF.

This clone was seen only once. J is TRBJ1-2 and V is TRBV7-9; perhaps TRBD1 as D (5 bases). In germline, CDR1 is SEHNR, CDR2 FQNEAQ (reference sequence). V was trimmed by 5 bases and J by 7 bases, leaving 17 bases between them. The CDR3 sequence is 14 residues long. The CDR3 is CASSQIGGSGGYTF. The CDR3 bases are TGTGCCAGCAGCCAGATCGGGGGTAGTGGTGGCTACACCTTC.

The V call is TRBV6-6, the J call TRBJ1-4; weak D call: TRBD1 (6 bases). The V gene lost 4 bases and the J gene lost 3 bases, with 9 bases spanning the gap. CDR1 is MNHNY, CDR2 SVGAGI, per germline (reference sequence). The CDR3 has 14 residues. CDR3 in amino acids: CASSWEGANEKLFF. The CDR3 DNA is TGTGCCAGCAGTTGGGAGGGGGCTAATGAAAAACTGTTTTTT.

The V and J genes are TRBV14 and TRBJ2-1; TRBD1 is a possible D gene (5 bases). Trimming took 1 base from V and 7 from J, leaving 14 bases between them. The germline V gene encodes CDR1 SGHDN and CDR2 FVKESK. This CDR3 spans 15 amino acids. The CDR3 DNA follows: TGTGCCAGCAGCCAAGCCGCTTATACAGGTAATGAGCAGTTCTTC. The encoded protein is CASSQAAYTGNEQFF.

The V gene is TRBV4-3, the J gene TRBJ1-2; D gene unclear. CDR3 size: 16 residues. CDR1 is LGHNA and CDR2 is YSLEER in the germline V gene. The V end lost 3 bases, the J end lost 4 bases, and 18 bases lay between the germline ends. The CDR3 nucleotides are TGCGCCAGCAGCCATAACAGACCCACGAACCTCTATGGCTACACCTTC. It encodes CASSHNRPTNLYGYTF.

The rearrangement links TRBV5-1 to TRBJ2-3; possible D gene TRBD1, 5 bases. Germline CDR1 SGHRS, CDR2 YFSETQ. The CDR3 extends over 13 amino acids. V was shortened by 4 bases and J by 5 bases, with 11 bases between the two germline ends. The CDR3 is CASSEGVGDTQYF. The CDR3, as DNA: TGCGCCAGCAGCGAAGGGGTTGGAGATACGCAGTATTTT. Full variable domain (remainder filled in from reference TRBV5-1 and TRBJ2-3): KAGVTQTPRYLIKTRGQQVTLSCSPISGHRSVSWYQQTPGQGLQFLFEYFSETQRNKGNFPGRFSGRQFSNSRSEMNVSTLELGDSALYLCASSEGVGDTQYFGPGTRLTVL.

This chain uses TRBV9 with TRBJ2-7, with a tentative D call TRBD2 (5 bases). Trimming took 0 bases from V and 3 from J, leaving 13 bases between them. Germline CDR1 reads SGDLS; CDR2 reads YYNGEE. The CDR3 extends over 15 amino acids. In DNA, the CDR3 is TGTGCCAGCAGCGTAGAGCCTGGAGGAGTCTACGAGCAGTACTTC. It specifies CASSVEPGGVYEQYF.

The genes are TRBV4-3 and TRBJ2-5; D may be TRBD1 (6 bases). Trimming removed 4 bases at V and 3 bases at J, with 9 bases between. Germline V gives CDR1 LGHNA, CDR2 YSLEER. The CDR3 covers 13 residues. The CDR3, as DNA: TGCGCCAGCAGCCCCGGACAGAAAGAGACCCAGTACTTC. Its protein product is CASSPGQKETQYF.

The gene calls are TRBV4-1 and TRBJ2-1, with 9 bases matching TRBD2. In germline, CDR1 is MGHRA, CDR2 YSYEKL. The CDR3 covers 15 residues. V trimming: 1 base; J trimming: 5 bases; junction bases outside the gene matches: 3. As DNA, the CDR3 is TGCGCCAGCAGCCAAGGGCTAGCGGGAAACAATGAGCAGTTCTTC. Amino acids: CASSQGLAGNNEQFF.

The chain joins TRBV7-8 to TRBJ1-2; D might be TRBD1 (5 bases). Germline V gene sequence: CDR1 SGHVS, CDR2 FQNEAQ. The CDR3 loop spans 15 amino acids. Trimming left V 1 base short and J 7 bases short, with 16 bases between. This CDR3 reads CASSLGAGRNRGYTF. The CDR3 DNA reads TGTGCCAGCAGCTTAGGGGCGGGGCGGAATCGTGGCTACACCTTC.

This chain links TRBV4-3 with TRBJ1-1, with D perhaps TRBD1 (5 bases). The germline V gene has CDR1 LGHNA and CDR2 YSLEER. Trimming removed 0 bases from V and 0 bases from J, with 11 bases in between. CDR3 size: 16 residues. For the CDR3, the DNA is TGCGCCAGCAGCCAAGACCCCCCAGGGATGAACACTGAAGCTTTCTTT. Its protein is CASSQDPPGMNTEAFF.

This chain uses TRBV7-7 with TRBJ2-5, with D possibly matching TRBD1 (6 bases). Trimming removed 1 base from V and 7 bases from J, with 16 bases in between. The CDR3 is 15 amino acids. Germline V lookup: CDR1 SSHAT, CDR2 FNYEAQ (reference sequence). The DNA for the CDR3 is TGTGCCAGCAGCTTAGGTCGGGACACGGGTTCGACCCAGTACTTC. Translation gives CASSLGRDTGSTQYF.

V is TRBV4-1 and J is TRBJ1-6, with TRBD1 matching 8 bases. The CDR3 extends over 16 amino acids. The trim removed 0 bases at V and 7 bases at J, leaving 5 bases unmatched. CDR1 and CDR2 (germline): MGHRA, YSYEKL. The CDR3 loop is CASSQDRDRGNSPLHF. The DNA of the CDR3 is TGCGCCAGCAGCCAAGATAGAGACAGGGGAAATTCACCCCTCCACTTT.

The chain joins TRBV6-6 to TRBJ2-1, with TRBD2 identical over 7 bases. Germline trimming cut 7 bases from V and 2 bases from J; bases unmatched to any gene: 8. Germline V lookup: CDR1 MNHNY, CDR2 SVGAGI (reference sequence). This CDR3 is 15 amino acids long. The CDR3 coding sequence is TGTGCCAGCAATCTCGGGGGGACTACCTACAATGAGCAGTTCTTC. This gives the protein CASNLGGTTYNEQFF.

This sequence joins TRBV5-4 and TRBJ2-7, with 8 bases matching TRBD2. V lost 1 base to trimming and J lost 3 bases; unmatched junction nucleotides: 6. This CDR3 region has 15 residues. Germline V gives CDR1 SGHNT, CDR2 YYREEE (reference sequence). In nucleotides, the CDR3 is TGTGCCAGCAGCTTGACTAGCGGAAATAACTACGAGCAGTACTTC. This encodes CASSLTSGNNYEQYF.

DNA of the CDR3: TGTGCCAGCAGTTACTCGTCGGGGTCGGGTGAAAAACTGTTTTTT. It is translated as CASSYSSGSGEKLFF. The V and J genes are TRBV6-5 and TRBJ1-4; D is uncertain. From germline, CDR1 is MNHEY and CDR2 SVGAGI. V was shortened by 0 bases and J by 7 bases, with 12 bases between the two germline ends. The CDR3 is 15 amino acids.

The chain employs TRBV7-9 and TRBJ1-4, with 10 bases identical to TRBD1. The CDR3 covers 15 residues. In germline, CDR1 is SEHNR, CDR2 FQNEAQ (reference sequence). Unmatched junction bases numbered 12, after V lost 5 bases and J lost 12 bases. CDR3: CASSRDGTGVLELFF. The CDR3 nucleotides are TGTGCCAGCAGCCGCGACGGGACAGGGGTTCTTGAACTGTTTTTT.

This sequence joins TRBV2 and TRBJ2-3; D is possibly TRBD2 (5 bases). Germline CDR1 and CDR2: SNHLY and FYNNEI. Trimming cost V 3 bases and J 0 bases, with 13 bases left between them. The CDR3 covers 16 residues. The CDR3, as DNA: TGTGCCAGCAGTGACCTAAGCGGCACTAGCACAGATACGCAGTATTTT. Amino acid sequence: CASSDLSGTSTDTQYF.

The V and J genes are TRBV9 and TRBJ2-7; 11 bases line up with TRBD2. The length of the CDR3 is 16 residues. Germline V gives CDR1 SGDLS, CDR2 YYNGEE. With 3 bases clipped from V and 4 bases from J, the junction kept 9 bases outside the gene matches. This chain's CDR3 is CASSATSGGIGYEQYF. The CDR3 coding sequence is TGTGCCAGCAGCGCCACTAGCGGGGGTATCGGGTACGAGCAGTACTTC.

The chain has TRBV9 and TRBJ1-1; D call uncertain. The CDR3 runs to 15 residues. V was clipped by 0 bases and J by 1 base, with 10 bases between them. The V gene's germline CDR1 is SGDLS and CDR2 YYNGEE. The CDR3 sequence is CASSVGIEENTEAFF. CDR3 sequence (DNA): TGTGCCAGCAGCGTAGGAATAGAGGAGAACACTGAAGCTTTCTTT.

The CDR3 region is CASSLGREVYGYEQYF. CDR3 in DNA: TGTGCCAGCAGCTTGGGGCGGGAGGTCTATGGTTACGAGCAGTACTTC. This chain uses TRBV5-4 with TRBJ2-7; 8 bases are shared with TRBD2. Germline CDR1 and CDR2: SGHNT and YYREEE (reference sequence). CDR3 length: 16 residues. V shed 0 bases, J shed 4 bases, and the junction held 9 bases outside the gene matches.

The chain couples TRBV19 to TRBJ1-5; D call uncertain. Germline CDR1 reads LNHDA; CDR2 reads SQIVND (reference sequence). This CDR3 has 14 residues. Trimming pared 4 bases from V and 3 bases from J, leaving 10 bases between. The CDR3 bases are TGTGCCAGTAGTAATAGCCGGGTCAATCAGCCCCAGCATTTT. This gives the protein CASSNSRVNQPQHF. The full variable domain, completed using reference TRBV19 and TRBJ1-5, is DGGITQSPKYLFRKEGQNVTLSCEQNLNHDAMYWYRQDPGQGLRLIYYSQIVNDFQKGDIAEGYSVSREKKESFPLTVTSAQKNPTAFYLCASSNSRVNQPQHFGDGTRLSIL.